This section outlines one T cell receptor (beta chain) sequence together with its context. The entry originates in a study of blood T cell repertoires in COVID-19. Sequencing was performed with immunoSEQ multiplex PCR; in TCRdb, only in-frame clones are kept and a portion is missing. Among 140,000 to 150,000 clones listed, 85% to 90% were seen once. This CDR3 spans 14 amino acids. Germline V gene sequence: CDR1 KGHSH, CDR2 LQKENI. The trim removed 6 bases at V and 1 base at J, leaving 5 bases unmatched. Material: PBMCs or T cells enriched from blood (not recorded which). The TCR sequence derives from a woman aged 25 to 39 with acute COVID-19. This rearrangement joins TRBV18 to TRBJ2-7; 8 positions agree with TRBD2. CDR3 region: CASSSLAGSYEQYF. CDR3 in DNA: TGTGCCAGCTCTTCTCTAGCGGGTTCCTACGAGCAGTACTTC.